This TCR beta chain was recovered during a study of cytomegalovirus exposure and HLA in healthy donors. Overall study results and limits: A later analysis by the authors found several of the most significant clusters apparently linked to common viral pathogens.

The CDR3 sequence is 15 residues long. Germline-derived CDR1 and CDR2 are SGHVS and FQNEAQ. V was trimmed by 0 bases and J by 4 bases, leaving 10 bases between them. In the case of this clone: Its antigen remains unknown.

Primers: 60 Vbeta forward and 13 Jbeta reverse. Repertoires were generated with immunoSEQ multiplex PCR, while TCRdb's copy carries only in-frame clones and drops some. This sample has about 110,000 clones, with 60% to 85% found just once. The rearrangement uses TRBV7-8 and TRBJ1-3; D is uncertain. The clonotype originates from a woman under 40 in good health and CMV-seronegative. The sequencing sample was made of PBMCs. The CDR3 sequence: CASSLAERLGNTIYF. For the CDR3, the DNA is TGTGCCAGCAGCTTAGCGGAGAGGTTGGGAAACACCATATATTTT.